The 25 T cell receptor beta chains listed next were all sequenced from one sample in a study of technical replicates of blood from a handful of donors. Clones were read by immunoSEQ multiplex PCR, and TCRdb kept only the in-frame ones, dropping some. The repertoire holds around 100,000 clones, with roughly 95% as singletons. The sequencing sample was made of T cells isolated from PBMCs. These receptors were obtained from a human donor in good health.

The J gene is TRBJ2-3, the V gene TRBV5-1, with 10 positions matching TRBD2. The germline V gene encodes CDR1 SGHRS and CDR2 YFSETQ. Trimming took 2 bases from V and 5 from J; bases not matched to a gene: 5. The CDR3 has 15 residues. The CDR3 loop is CASSFSGRAEDTQYF. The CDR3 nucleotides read TGCGCCAGCAGCTTCAGCGGGAGGGCCGAAGATACGCAGTATTTT. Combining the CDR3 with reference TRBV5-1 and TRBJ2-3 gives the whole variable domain KAGVTQTPRYLIKTRGQQVTLSCSPISGHRSVSWYQQTPGQGLQFLFEYFSETQRNKGNFPGRFSGRQFSNSRSEMNVSTLELGDSALYLCASSFSGRAEDTQYFGPGTRLTVL.

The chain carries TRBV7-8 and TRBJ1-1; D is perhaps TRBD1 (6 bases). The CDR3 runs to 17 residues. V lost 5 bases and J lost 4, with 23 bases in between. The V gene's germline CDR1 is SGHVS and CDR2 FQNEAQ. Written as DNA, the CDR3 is TGTGCCAGCAGCCCAACAGGGTCAAGCTGGTTGGTCACTGAAGCTTTCTTT. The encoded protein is CASSPTGSSWLVTEAFF.

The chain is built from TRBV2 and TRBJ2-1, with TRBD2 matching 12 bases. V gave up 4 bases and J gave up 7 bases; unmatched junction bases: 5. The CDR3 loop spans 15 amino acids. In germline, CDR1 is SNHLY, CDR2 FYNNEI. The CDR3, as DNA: TGTGCCAGCAGTGTCCTAGCGGGAGGGCCAAATGAGCAGTTCTTC. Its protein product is CASSVLAGGPNEQFF.

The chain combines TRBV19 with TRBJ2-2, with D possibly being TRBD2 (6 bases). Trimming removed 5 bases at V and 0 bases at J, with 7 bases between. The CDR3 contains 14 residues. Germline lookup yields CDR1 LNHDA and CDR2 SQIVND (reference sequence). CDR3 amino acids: CASSWGANTGELFF. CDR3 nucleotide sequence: TGTGCCAGTAGTTGGGGGGCGAACACCGGGGAGCTGTTTTTT.

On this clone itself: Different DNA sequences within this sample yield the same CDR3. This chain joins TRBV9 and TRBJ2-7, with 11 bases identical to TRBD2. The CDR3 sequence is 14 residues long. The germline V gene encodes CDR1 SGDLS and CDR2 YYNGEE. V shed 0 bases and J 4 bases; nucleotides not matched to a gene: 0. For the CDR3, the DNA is TGTGCCAGCAGCGTAGGACTAGCGGGATACGAGCAGTACTTC. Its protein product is CASSVGLAGYEQYF.

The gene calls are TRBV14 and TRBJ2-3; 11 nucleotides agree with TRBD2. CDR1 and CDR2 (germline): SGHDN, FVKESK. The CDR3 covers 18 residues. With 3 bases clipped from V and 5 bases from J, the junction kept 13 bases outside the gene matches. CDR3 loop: CASSHLAGGPLFGDTQYF. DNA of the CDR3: TGTGCCAGCAGCCACTTAGCGGGAGGGCCACTGTTTGGAGATACGCAGTATTTT.

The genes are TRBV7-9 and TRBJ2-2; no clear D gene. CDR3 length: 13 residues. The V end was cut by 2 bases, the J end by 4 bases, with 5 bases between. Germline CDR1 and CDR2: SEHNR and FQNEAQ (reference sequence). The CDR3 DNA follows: TGTGCCAGCAGCTTACCCCTCACCGGGGAGCTGTTTTTT. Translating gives CASSLPLTGELFF.

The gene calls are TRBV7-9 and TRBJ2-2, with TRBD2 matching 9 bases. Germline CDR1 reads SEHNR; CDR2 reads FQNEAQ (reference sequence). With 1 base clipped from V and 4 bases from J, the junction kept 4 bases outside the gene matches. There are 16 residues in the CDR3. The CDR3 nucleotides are TGTGCCAGCAGCTTAGTTCGAGCGGGGGGCACCGGGGAGCTGTTTTTT. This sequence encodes CASSLVRAGGTGELFF.

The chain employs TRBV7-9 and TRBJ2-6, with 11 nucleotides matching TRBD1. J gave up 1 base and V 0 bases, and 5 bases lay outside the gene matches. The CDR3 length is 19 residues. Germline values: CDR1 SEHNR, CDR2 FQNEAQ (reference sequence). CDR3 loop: CASSLARDRGFSGANVLTF. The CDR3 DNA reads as TGTGCCAGCAGCTTAGCTCGGGACAGGGGGTTTTCTGGGGCCAACGTCCTGACTTTC.

CDR3 coding DNA: TGTGCCAGCCGACTAGCGGGAGGGCAAGAGACCCAGTACTTC. Translated: CASRLAGGQETQYF. The chain carries TRBV6-1 and TRBJ2-5; the match to TRBD2 covers 14 bases. The CDR3 is 14 residues long. In germline, CDR1 is MNHNS, CDR2 SASEGT. Trimming at V came to 8 bases and at J to 2 bases, leaving 1 base not matched to a gene.

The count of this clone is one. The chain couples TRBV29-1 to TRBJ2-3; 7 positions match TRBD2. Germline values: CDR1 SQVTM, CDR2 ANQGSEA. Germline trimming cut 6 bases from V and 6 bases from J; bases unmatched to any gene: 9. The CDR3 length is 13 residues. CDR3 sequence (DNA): TGCAGCGTAACTAGCGCCGGAGTGGATACGCAGTATTTT. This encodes CSVTSAGVDTQYF.

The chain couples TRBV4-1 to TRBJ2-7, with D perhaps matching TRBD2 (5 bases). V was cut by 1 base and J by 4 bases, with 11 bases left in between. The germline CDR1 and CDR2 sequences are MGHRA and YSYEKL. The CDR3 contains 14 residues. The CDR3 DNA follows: TGCGCCAGCAGCCAAGGGACTCCTACTTACGAGCAGTACTTC. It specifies CASSQGTPTYEQYF.

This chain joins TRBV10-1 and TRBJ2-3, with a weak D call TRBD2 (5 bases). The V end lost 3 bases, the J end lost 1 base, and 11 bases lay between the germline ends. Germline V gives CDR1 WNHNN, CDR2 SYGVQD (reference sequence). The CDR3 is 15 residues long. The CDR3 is CASSDQRRGTDTQYF. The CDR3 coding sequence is TGCGCCAGCAGTGATCAGCGGCGCGGCACAGATACGCAGTATTTT.

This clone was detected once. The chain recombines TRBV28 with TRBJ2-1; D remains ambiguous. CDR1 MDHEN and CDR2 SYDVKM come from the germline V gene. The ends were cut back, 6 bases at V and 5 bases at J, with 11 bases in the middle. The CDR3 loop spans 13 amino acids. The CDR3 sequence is CASSPASNNEQFF. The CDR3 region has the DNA TGTGCCAGCAGCCCCGCGTCCAACAATGAGCAGTTCTTC.

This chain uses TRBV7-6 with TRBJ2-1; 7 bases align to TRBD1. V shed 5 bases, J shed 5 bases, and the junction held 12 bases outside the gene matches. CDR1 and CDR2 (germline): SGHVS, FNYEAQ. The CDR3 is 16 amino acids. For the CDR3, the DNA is TGTGCCAGCAGCGATAGCCGGGACAGAAACCACAATGAGCAGTTCTTC. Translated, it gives CASSDSRDRNHNEQFF.

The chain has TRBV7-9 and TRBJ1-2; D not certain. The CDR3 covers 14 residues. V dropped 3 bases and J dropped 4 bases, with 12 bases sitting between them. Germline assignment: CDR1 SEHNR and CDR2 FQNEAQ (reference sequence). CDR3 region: CASSFSTGIYGYTF. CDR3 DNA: TGTGCCAGCAGCTTCTCTACCGGGATCTATGGCTACACCTTC.

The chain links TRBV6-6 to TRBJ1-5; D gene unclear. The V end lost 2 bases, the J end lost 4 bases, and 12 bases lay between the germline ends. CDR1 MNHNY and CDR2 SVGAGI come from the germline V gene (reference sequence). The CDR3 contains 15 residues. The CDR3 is CASSYGGSTNQPQHF. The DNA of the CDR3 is TGTGCCAGCAGTTACGGAGGCTCGACAAATCAGCCCCAGCATTTT.

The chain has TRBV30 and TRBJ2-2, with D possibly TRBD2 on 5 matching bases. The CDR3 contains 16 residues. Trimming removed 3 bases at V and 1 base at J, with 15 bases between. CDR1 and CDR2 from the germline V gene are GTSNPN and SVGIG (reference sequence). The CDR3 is CAWSRDRGGNTGELFF. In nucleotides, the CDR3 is TGTGCCTGGAGCCGAGACCGAGGAGGGAACACCGGGGAGCTGTTTTTT. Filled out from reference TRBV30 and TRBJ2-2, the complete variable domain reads SQTIHQWPATLVQPVGSPLSLECTVEGTSNPNLYWYRQAAGRGLQLLFYSVGIGQISSEVPQNLSASRPQDRQFILSSKKLLLSDSGFYLCAWSRDRGGNTGELFFGEGSRLTVL.

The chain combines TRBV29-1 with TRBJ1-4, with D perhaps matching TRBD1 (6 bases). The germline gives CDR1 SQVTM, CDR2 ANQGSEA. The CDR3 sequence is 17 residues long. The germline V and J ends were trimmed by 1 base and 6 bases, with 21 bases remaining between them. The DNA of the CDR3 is TGCAGCGTTGAAGGGAGGGCAGGGGACTACTATGATGAAAAACTGTTTTTT. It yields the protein CSVEGRAGDYYDEKLFF.

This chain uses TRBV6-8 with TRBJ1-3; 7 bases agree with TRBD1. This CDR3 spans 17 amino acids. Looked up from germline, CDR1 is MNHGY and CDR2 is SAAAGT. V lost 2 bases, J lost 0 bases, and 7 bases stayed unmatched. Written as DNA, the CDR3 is TGTGCCAGCAGTTACCCGAAGGGGGCCTACTCTGGAAACACCATATATTTT. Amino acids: CASSYPKGAYSGNTIYF.

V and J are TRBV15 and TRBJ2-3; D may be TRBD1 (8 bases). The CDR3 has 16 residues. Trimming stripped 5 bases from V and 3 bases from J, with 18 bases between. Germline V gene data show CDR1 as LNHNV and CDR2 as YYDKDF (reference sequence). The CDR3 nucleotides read TGTGCCACCAGCCCCACAGGGGGGGGTGGAACAGATACGCAGTATTTT. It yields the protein CATSPTGGGGTDTQYF.

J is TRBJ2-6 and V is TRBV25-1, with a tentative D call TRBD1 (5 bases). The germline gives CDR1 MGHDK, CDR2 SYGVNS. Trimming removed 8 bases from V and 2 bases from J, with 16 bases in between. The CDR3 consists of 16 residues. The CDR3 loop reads CASGSAGFPGANVLTF. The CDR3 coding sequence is TGTGCCAGCGGAAGCGCAGGGTTTCCTGGGGCCAACGTCCTGACTTTC.

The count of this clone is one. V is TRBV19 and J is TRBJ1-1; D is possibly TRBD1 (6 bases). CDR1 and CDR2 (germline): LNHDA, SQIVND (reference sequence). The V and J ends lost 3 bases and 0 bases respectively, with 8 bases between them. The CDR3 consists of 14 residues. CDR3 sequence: CASSIGQLNTEAFF. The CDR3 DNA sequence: TGTGCCAGTAGTATCGGACAGCTGAACACTGAAGCTTTCTTT.

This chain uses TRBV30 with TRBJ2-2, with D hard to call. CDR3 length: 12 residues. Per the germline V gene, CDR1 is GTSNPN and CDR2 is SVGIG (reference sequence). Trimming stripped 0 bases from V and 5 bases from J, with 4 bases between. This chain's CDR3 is CAWSVYTGELFF. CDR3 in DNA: TGTGCCTGGAGTGTATATACCGGGGAGCTGTTTTTT.

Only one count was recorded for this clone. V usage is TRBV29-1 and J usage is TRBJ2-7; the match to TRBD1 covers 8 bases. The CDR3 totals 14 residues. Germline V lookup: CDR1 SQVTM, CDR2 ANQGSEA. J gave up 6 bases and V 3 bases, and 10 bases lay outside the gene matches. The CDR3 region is CSVENRGSRSEQYF. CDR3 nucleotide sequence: TGCAGCGTTGAGAACAGGGGGTCGAGGTCCGAGCAGTACTTC.